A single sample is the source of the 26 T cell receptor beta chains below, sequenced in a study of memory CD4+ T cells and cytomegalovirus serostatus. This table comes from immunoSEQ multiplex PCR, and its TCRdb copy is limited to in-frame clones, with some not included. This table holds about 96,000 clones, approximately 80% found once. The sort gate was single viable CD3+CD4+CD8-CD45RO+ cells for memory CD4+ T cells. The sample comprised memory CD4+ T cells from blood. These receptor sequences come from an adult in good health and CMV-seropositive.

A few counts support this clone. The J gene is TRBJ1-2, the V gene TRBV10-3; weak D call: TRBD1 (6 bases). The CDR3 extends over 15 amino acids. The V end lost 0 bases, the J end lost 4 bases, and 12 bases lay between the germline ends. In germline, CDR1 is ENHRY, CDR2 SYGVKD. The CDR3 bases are TGTGCCATCAGTGAGTCCGGGGGGGCTGGCTATGGCTACACCTTC. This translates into CAISESGGAGYGYTF.

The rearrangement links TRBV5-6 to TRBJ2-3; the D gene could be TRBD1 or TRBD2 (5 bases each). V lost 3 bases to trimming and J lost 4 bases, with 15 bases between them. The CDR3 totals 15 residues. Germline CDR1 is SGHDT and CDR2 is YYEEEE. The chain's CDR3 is CASSSELGTPDTQYF. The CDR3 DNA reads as TGTGCCAGCAGCTCCGAGTTGGGGACCCCAGATACGCAGTATTTT.

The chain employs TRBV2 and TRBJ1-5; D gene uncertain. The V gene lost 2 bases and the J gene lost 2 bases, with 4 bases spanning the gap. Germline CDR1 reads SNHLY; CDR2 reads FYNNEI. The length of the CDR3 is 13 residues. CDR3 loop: CASSEHGNQPQHF. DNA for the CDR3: TGTGCCAGCAGTGAACACGGCAATCAGCCCCAGCATTTT. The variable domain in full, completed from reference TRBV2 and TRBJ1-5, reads EPEVTQTPSHQVTQMGQEVILRCVPISNHLYFYWYRQILGQKVEFLVSFYNNEISEKSEIFDDQFSVERPDGSNFTLKIRSTKLEDSAMYFCASSEHGNQPQHFGDGTRLSIL.

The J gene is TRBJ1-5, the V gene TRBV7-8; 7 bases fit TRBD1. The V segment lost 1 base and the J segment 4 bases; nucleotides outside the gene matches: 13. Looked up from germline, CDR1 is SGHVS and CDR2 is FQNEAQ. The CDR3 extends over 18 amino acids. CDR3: CASSLVVVGGTENQPQHF. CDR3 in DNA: TGTGCCAGCAGCTTAGTGGTGGTCGGGGGGACAGAGAATCAGCCCCAGCATTTT.

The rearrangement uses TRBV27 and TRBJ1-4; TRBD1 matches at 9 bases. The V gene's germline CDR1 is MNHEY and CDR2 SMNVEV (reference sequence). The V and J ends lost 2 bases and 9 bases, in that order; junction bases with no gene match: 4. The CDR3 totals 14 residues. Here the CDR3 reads CASSLGTGNKKLFF. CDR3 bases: TGTGCCAGCAGTTTAGGGACAGGGAATAAAAAACTGTTTTTT.

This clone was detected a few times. In DNA, the CDR3 is TGTGCCACCACCGGGACAGGAAAGAACCTCTATGGCTACACCTTC. Protein sequence: CATTGTGKNLYGYTF. The chain employs TRBV10-3 and TRBJ1-2, with 8 bases identical to TRBD1. Germline CDR1 reads ENHRY; CDR2 reads SYGVKD. The CDR3 is made up of 15 amino acids. With V trimmed by 10 bases and J by 4 bases, 14 bases remained unmatched.

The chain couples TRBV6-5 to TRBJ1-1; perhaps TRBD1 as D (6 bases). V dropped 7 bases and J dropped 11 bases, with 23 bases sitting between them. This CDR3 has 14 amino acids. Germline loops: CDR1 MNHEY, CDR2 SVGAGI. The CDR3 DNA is TGTGCCAGCACCATTACGGGCGGAGGGGGATTGGCTTTCTTT. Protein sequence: CASTITGGGGLAFF.

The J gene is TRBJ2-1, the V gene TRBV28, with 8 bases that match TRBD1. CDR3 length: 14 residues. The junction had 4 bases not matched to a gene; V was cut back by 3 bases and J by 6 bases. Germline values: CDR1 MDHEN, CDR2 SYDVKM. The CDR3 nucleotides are TGTGCCAGCAGTTTGCAGGGGGCGGCCAATGAGCAGTTCTTC. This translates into CASSLQGAANEQFF. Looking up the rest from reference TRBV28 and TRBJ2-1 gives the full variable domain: DVKVTQSSRYLVKRTGEKVFLECVQDMDHENMFWYRQDPGLGLRLIYFSYDVKMKEKGDIPEGYSVSREKKERFSLILESASTNQTSMYLCASSLQGAANEQFFGPGTRLTVL.

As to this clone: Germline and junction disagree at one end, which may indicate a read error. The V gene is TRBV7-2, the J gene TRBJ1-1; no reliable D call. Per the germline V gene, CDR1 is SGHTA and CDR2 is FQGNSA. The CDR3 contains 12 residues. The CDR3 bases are TGTGCCAGCACCTTAACCCACACTGAAGCTTTCTTT. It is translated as CASTLTHTEAFF.

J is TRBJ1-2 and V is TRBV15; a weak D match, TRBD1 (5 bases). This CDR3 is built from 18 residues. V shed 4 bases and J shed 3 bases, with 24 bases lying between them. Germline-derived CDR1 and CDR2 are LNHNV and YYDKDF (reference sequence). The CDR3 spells CATSMYPLRSEGDYGYTF. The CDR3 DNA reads TGTGCCACCAGCATGTACCCCCTCCGATCCGAAGGGGACTATGGCTACACCTTC.

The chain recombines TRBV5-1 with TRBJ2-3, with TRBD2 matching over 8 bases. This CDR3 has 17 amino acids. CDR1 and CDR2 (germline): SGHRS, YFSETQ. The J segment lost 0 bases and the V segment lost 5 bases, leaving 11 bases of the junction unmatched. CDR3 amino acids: CASRSGGPTTSTDTQYF. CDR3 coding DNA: TGCGCCAGCAGGTCGGGGGGGCCTACCACTAGCACAGATACGCAGTATTTT.

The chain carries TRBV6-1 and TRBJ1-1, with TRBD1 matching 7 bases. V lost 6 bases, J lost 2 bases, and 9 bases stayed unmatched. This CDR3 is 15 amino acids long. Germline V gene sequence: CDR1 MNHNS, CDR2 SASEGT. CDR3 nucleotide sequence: TGTGCCAGCAGAGAACCGGGACAGAGAAACACTGAAGCTTTCTTT. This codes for CASREPGQRNTEAFF.

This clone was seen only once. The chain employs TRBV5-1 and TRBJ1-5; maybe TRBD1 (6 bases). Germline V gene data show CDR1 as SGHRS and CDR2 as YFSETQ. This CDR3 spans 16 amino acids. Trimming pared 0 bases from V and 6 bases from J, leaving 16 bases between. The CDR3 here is CASSLGETGGSQPQHF. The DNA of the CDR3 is TGCGCCAGCAGCTTGGGGGAAACGGGGGGCAGTCAGCCCCAGCATTTT.

CDR3 DNA: TGTGCCAGCAGCCAAGAGGGGGGGCCCGGTGAAAAACTGTTTTTT. This translates into CASSQEGGPGEKLFF. The chain employs TRBV14 and TRBJ1-4; TRBD1 might be the D (6 bases). The CDR3 has 15 amino acids. Trimming removed 0 bases from V and 7 bases from J, with 12 bases in between. Germline V CDR1 and CDR2: SGHDN, FVKESK.

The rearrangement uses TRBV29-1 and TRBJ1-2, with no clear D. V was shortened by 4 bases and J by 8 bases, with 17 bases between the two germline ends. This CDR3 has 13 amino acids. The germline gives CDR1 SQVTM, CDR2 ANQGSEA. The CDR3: CSVVGGSRHGYTF. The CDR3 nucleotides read TGCAGCGTTGTGGGCGGGAGCAGGCACGGCTACACCTTC.

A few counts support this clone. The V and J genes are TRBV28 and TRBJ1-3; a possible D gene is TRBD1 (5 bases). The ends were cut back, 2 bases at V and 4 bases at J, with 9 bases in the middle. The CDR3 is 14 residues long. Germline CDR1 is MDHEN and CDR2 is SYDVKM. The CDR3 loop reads CASSLAQGGNTIYF. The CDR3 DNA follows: TGTGCCAGCAGTTTAGCGCAGGGCGGAAACACCATATATTTT.

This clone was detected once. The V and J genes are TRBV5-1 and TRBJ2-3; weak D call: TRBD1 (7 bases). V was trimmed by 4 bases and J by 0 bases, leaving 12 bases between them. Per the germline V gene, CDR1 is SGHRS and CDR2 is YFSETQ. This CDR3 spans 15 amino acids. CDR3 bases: TGCGCCAGCAGCGGGGGGACAGTTAGCACAGATACGCAGTATTTT. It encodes CASSGGTVSTDTQYF.

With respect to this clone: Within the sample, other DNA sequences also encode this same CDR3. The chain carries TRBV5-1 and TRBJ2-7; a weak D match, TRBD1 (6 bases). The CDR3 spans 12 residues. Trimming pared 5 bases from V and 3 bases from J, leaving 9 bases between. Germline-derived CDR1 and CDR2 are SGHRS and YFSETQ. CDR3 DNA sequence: TGCGCCAGCAGTCCCAGGGGCTACGAGCAGTACTTC. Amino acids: CASSPRGYEQYF.

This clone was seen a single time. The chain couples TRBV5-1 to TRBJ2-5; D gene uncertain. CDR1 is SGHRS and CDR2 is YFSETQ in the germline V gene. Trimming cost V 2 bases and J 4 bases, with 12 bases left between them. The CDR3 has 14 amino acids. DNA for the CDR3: TGCGCCAGCAGCTTAATGAGTAGTGGAGAGACCCAGTACTTC. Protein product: CASSLMSSGETQYF.

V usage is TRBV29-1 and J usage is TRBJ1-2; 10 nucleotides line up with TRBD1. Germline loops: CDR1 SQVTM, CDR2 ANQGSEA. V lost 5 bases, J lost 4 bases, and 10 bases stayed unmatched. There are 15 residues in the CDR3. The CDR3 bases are TGCAGCGTTCCGGACAGGGGGGTCCTAGGCTATGGCTACACCTTC. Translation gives CSVPDRGVLGYGYTF. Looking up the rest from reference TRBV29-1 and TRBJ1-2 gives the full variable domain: SAVISQKPSRDICQRGTSLTIQCQVDSQVTMMFWYRQQPGQSLTLIATANQGSEATYESGFVIDKFPISRPNLTFSTLTVSNMSPEDSSIYLCSVPDRGVLGYGYTFGSGTRLTVV.

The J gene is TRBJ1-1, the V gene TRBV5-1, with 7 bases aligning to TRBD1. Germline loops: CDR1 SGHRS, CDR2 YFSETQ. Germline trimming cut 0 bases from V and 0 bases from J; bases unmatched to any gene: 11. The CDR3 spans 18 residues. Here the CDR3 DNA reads TGCGCCAGCAGCTTGGCCCCGACAGGGAGCACCATGAACACTGAAGCTTTCTTT. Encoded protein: CASSLAPTGSTMNTEAFF.

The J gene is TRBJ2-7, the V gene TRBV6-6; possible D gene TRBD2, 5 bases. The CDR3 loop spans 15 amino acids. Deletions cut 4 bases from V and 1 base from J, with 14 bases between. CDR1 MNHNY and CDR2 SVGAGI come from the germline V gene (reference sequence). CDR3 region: CASSSPAGGSYEQYF. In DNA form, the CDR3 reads TGTGCCAGCAGTTCCCCTGCGGGCGGTTCCTACGAGCAGTACTTC.

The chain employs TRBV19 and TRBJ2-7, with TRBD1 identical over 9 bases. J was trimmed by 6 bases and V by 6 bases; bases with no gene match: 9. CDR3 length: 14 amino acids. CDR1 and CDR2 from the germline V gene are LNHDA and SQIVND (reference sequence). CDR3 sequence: CASSKGTGRPEQYF. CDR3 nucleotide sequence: TGTGCCAGTAGCAAAGGGACAGGGAGACCCGAGCAGTACTTC.

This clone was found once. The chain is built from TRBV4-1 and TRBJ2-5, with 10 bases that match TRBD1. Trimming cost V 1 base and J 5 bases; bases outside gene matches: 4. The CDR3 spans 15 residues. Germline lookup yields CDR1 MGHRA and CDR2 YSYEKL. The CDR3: CASSQGGTGVETQYF. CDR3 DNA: TGCGCCAGCAGCCAAGGAGGGACAGGGGTCGAGACCCAGTACTTC.

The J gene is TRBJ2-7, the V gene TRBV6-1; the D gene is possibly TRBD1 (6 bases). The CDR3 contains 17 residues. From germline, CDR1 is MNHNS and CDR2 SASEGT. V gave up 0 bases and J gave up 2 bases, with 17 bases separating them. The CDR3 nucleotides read TGTGCCAGCAGTGAAGCGTCTGGTGGGACATCGGCCTACGAGCAGTACTTC. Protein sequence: CASSEASGGTSAYEQYF.

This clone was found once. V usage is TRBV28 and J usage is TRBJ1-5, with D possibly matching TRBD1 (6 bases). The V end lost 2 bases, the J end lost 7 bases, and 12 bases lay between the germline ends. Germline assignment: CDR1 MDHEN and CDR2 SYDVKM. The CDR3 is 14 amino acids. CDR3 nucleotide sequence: TGTGCCAGCAGTTTAGCCCAGGGGAGGCAGCCCCAGCATTTT. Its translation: CASSLAQGRQPQHF. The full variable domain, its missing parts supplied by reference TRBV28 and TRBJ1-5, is DVKVTQSSRYLVKRTGEKVFLECVQDMDHENMFWYRQDPGLGLRLIYFSYDVKMKEKGDIPEGYSVSREKKERFSLILESASTNQTSMYLCASSLAQGRQPQHFGDGTRLSIL.